This entry is about one T cell receptor (beta chain). This clonotype occurred a few times. What this receptor recognizes is not known. No base quality values were provided; no much bigger clone lies one nucleotide off. Genomic DNA served as template for TCR beta VDJ combination and CDR3 sequence profiling. An Illumina HiSeq 2000 was the platform used for TCR repertoire sequencing. The authors' pipeline ran thus. Repertoires were assessed using TRBV/TRBJ rearrangement plots, CDR3 size and DJ length profiles, and Simpson's diversity index. The most abundant DNA sequence in the deep sequencing data was defined as the immunodominant clone. CDR3 amino acid sequences were checked for sharing across subjects and were also compared against the VDJdb database and published repertoires. TCRdb took the public reads, trimmed them with fastp at Q25, ran MiXCR for clone calling and kept in-frame beta chains. CDR3 protein sequences are deduplicated, and each keeps its most common genes and DNA. These V and J calls rely on TCRdb rather than the paper's analysis. A total of roughly 93,000 distinct CDR3 sequences appear in this sample, around 62% of them only once. In total, the top ten clones hold approximately 60% of the sample.

From the cysteine up to the phenylalanine, the CDR3 has a length of 14 residues. The only DNA kept is the CDR3, 42 bases in frame from the first base. Cut back by 0 bases and 6 bases, the V and J ends lie 10 bases apart. CDR1 and CDR2 are read off the germline V gene (reference sequence) as WNHNN and SYGVQD. These data belong to a study of CD8+CD57+ T cells in acquired aplastic anemia (dated by TCRdb to the late 2010s). Some background on the complete study: DNA extracted from sorted CD4+ and CD8+ cells had a mean of roughly 3.3 ug, with a range of about 0.19 to 30 ug. CD8+CD57+ expansion was defined as a frequency above the mean frequency observed in healthy subjects. What the work shows at the level of the full study, not this receptor alone: Patients and healthy controls showed no significant difference in CD8+ Simpson's diversity (P=0.060). Around 31 CD8+ CDR3 sequences were shared between patients and controls but appeared highly expressed in patients and within their immunodominant clones.

Patients chosen for sequencing had shown expansion of CD8+CD57+ cells by flow cytometry. Every patient had severe acquired aplastic anemia, diagnosed using the International Study of Aplastic Anemia and Agranulocytosis and Camitta criteria. At the time blood was sampled, none of the patients had received any therapy. The study deep-sequenced TCR repertoires of sorted CD4+ and CD8+ blood T cells from severe aplastic anemia patients and healthy subjects. Patients were enrolled under clinicaltrials.gov protocols 00001620, 01623167, 00001397, 00071045, 00081523 and 00961064 in the USA. Ficoll-Paque density gradient centrifugation was used to isolate peripheral blood mononuclear cells. Before DNA extraction, CD4+ and CD8+ T cells were sorted with FACS or magnetic beads.

The sequence was obtained from a human donor with aplastic anemia. The rearranged segments are TRBV10-1 and TRBJ2-3; matching of 6 bases hints at TRBD2 as the D gene. Sequencing was done on a sample of sorted CD4+, CD8+, or CD8+CD57+ T cells (not recorded which) from PBMCs. The CDR3 reads as follows: CASSESWRVDTQYF. The nucleotide sequence reads as follows: TGCGCCAGCAGTGAGTCGTGGAGGGTGGATACGCAGTATTTT.